Listed below are T cell receptor beta chains from one sample, sequenced in a study of cytomegalovirus exposure and HLA in healthy donors. The method was immunoSEQ multiplex PCR; TCRdb's version includes in-frame clones alone and lacks a portion of them. This sample has roughly 80,000 clones, with roughly four fifths found just once. Specimen: PBMCs. These receptors were obtained from a woman between 45 and 65 years old in good health and CMV-seropositive. Both conserved end residues are part of each CDR3. The D gene is left open where the match is weak. Not all rows give a size; the values are once, few, many and, for expanded clones, a class.

TRBJ2-1,TRBD2,TRBV7-2,17,once,CASSLPRLAGGGREQFF,TGTGCCAGCAGCTTACCTAGACTAGCGGGAGGGGGGCGTGAGCAGTTCTTC
TRBJ2-3,TRBD2,TRBV5-4,16,NA,CASSLALAGVTDTQYF,TGTGCCAGCAGCTTGGCCCTAGCGGGAGTTACAGATACGCAGTATTTT
TRBJ2-1,TRBD2,TRBV29-1,15,NA,CSVALAGGPGNEQFF,TGCAGCGTTGCACTAGCGGGAGGGCCCGGAAATGAGCAGTTCTTC
TRBJ2-5,NA,TRBV4-2,13,NA,CASSQGTGGTQYF,TGTGCCAGCAGCCAAGGAACCGGCGGGACCCAGTACTTC
TRBJ2-1,TRBD2,TRBV19,15,NA,CASKLGLAGADEQFF,TGTGCCAGTAAGCTAGGACTAGCGGGAGCCGATGAGCAGTTCTTC
TRBJ1-1,NA,TRBV5-1,15,NA,CASSKDIYPHTEAFF,TGCGCCAGCAGTAAAGACATTTATCCTCACACTGAAGCTTTCTTT
TRBJ2-5,NA,TRBV27,12,NA,CASSPRVKTQYF,TGTGCCAGCAGTCCTCGGGTGAAGACCCAGTACTTC
TRBJ2-7,NA,TRBV7-2,14,few,CASSSIPADYEQYF,TGTGCCAGCAGCTCGATCCCAGCGGACTACGAGCAGTACTTC
TRBJ2-6,TRBD1,TRBV30,16,few,CAWSETGVDGANVLTF,TGTGCCTGGAGTGAGACAGGGGTGGATGGGGCCAACGTCCTGACTTTC
TRBJ2-5,NA,TRBV28,15,NA,CASSRLQGVEETQYF,TGTGCCAGCAGCCGCCTACAGGGAGTTGAAGAGACCCAGTACTTC
TRBJ1-2,NA,TRBV6-1,14,NA,CASSPVTAVSGYTF,TGTGCCAGCAGTCCCGTCACAGCGGTTAGTGGCTACACCTTC
TRBJ2-3,NA,TRBV6-1,13,few,CASSDGKSDTQYF,TGTGCCAGCAGTGACGGGAAGTCAGATACGCAGTATTTT
TRBJ1-1,NA,TRBV2,14,few,CASRAGHMNTEAFF,TGTGCCAGCAGAGCGGGACACATGAACACTGAAGCTTTCTTT
TRBJ2-5,NA,TRBV5-5,13,NA,CASSLAGGETQYF,TGTGCCAGCAGCTTGGCTGGGGGCGAGACCCAGTACTTC
TRBJ2-7,NA,TRBV10-2,15,NA,CASRISGGSSYEQYF,TGCGCCAGCAGGATCTCAGGGGGGAGCTCCTACGAGCAGTACTTC
TRBJ1-1,NA,TRBV21-1,13,NA,CASSKSQNTEAFF,TGTGCCAGCAGCAAAAGCCAGAACACTGAAGCTTTCTTT
TRBJ1-5,NA,TRBV6-1,15,NA,CASSDRQGSNQPQHF,TGTGCCAGCAGCGACAGGCAAGGGAGCAATCAGCCCCAGCACTTT
TRBJ1-1,TRBD1,TRBV4-1,15,NA,CASSLSRDRGTEAFF,TGCGCCAGCAGCCTCAGCCGGGACAGGGGCACTGAAGCTTTCTTT
TRBJ1-2,NA,TRBV7-2,14,NA,CASSLVLSGDGYTF,TGTGCCAGCAGCTTAGTATTATCAGGGGACGGCTACACCTTC
TRBJ2-2,TRBD2,TRBV7-6,16,NA,CASSSSGRPGTGELFF,TGTGCCAGCAGCTCTAGCGGGAGGCCGGGTACCGGGGAGCTGTTTTTT
TRBJ1-4,TRBD1,TRBV11-2,15,NA,CASSLDGTGDEKLFF,TGTGCCAGCAGCTTAGATGGGACAGGGGATGAAAAACTGTTTTTT
TRBJ2-2,NA,TRBV7-2,15,NA,CASSLVLAGPGELFF,TGTGCCAGCAGCTTAGTGCTAGCTGGCCCCGGGGAGCTGTTTTTT
TRBJ1-1,NA,TRBV25-1,14,NA,CASSDTPQGAEAFF,TGTGCCAGCAGTGACACCCCACAGGGCGCGGAAGCTTTCTTT
TRBJ1-5,NA,TRBV6-1,14,NA,CASSEGGVSQPQHF,TGTGCCAGCAGTGAAGGGGGCGTGAGTCAGCCCCAGCATTTT
TRBJ1-6,TRBD1,TRBV29-1,14,NA,CSVRDRGDNSPLHF,TGCAGCGTGAGAGACAGGGGCGATAATTCACCCCTCCACTTT
TRBJ1-5,NA,TRBV4-2,15,NA,CASSQDQGGNQPQHF,TGTGCCAGCAGCCAAGATCAGGGCGGCAATCAGCCCCAGCATTTT
TRBJ2-5,NA,TRBV6-5,12,few,CAIGGLQETQYF,TGTGCCATAGGAGGGTTACAAGAGACCCAGTACTTC
TRBJ1-4,NA,TRBV5-1,14,NA,CASSLASVNEKLFF,TGCGCCAGCAGCTTAGCATCCGTTAATGAAAAACTGTTTTTT
TRBJ1-2,NA,TRBV7-2,15,NA,CASSLFDRANYGYTF,TGTGCCAGCAGCTTATTTGACAGAGCTAACTATGGCTACACCTTC
TRBJ2-7,TRBD2,TRBV6-5,15,NA,CASSYSTSGSSEQYF,TGTGCCAGCAGTTACTCGACTAGCGGGAGTTCCGAGCAGTACTTC
TRBJ2-7,TRBD1,TRBV9,15,NA,CASSVDGTGVREQYF,TGTGCCAGCAGCGTAGATGGGACAGGCGTTCGCGAGCAGTACTTC
TRBJ2-2,TRBD1,TRBV29-1,15,NA,CSAARGQGLSGELFF,TGCAGCGCCGCGAGGGGACAGGGTTTATCCGGGGAGCTGTTTTTT
TRBJ2-5,TRBD1,TRBV4-2,16,few,CASSQEVGTGEKTQYF,TGTGCCAGCAGCCAAGAAGTCGGGACAGGGGAGAAGACCCAGTACTTC
TRBJ2-7,NA,TRBV7-2,14,NA,CASSLVLAAYEQYF,TGTGCCAGCAGCTTAGTTCTAGCCGCCTACGAGCAGTACTTC
TRBJ2-4,TRBD1,TRBV18,16,once,CASSPRDSIAKNIQYF,TGTGCCAGCTCACCCCGGGACAGCATAGCCAAAAACATTCAGTACTTC
TRBJ2-3,TRBD1,TRBV14,14,few,CASSRDRASDTQYF,TGTGCCAGCAGCCGGGACAGGGCTTCCGATACGCAGTATTTT
TRBJ2-2,TRBD2,TRBV23-1,18,NA,CASSQSGGLARGFGELFF,TGCGCCAGCAGTCAATCGGGCGGACTAGCCAGGGGTTTCGGGGAGCTGTTTTTT
TRBJ2-1,NA,TRBV7-2,11,NA,CASSFTAEQFF,TGTGCCAGCAGCTTCACAGCTGAGCAGTTCTTC
TRBJ2-1,TRBD2,TRBV13,16,NA,CASSTTSGNSYNEQFF,TGTGCCAGCAGCACGACTAGCGGAAATTCCTACAATGAGCAGTTCTTC
TRBJ1-5,TRBD1,TRBV15,19,NA,CATSRALEQGHFGNQPQHF,TGTGCCACCAGCAGAGCTCTTGAACAGGGGCATTTTGGCAATCAGCCCCAGCATTTT
TRBJ1-1,NA,TRBV27,14,NA,CASRQQDLNTEAFF,TGTGCCAGCAGACAACAGGACCTGAACACTGAAGCTTTCTTT
TRBJ1-5,TRBD1,TRBV2,14,once,CASTGTGGYQPQHF,TGTGCCAGCACGGGGACAGGGGGATATCAGCCCCAGCATTTT
TRBJ2-7,TRBD2,TRBV2,15,NA,CASKGGIAGPYEQYF,TGTGCCAGCAAGGGGGGAATAGCGGGACCCTACGAGCAGTACTTC
TRBJ2-7,NA,TRBV10-3,13,NA,CAISELGVYEQYF,TGTGCCATCAGTGAGTTGGGAGTCTACGAGCAGTACTTC
TRBJ2-1,TRBD2,TRBV7-9,17,NA,CASSSNLFSGPYNEQFF,TGTGCCAGCAGCTCCAACCTATTTAGCGGGCCCTACAATGAGCAGTTCTTC
TRBJ2-7,NA,TRBV1,17,NA,CTSSRGTGLGGYYEQYF,TGCACCAGCAGCCGGGGGACAGGACTCGGGGGGTACTACGAGCAGTACTTC